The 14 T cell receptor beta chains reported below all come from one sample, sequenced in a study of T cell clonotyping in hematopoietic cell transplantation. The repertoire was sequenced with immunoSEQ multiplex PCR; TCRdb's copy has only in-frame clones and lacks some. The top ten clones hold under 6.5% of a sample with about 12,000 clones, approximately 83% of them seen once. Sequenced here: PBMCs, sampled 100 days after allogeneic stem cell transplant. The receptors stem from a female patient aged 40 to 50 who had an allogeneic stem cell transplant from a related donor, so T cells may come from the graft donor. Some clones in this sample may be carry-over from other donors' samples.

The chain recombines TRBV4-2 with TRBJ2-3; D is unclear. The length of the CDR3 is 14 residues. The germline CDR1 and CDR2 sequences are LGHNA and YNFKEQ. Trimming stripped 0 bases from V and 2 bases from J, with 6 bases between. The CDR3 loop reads CASSQDATTDTQYF. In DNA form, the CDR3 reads TGTGCCAGCAGCCAAGACGCGACCACAGATACGCAGTATTTT.

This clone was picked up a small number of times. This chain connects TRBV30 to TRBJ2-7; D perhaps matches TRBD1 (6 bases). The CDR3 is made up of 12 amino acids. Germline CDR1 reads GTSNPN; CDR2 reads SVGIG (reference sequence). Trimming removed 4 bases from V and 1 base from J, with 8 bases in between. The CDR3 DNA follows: TGTGCCTGGACAGGACAGTCCTACGAGCAGTACTTC. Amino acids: CAWTGQSYEQYF.

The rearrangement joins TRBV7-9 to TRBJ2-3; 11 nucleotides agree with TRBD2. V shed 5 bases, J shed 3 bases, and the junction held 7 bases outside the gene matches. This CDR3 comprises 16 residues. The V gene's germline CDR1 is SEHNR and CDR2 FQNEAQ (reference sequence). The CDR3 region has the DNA TGTGCCAGCAGCGTCACGACTAGCGGGGTTACAGATACGCAGTATTTT. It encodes CASSVTTSGVTDTQYF.

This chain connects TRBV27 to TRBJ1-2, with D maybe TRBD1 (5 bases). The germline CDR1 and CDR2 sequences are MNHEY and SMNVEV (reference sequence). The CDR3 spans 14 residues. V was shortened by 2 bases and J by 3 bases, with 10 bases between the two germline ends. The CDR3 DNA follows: TGTGCCAGCAGTTTAGGGGGGACCTACTATGGCTACACCTTC. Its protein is CASSLGGTYYGYTF.

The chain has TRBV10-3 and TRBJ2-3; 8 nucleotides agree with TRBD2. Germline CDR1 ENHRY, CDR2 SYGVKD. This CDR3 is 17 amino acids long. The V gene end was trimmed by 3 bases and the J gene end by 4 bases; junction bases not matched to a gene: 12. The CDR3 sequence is CAISDPSRGARPDTQYF. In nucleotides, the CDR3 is TGTGCCATCAGTGATCCCTCGCGGGGGGCCCGACCAGATACGCAGTATTTT.

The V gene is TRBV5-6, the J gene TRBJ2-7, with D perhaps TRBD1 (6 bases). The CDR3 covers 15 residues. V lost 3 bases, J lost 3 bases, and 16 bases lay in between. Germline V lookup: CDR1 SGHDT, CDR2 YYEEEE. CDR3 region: CASSSLGGVHYEQYF. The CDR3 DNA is TGTGCCAGCAGCTCCCTAGGGGGAGTCCACTACGAGCAGTACTTC.

CDR3 DNA: TGTGCCAGCAGTTCTGTGGTCAATCAGCCCCAGCATTTT. Amino acid sequence: CASSSVVNQPQHF. The chain recombines TRBV6-5 with TRBJ1-5; D is unresolved. CDR1 and CDR2 (germline): MNHEY, SVGAGI. This CDR3 comprises 13 residues. V shed 4 bases and J shed 3 bases, with 7 bases lying between them.

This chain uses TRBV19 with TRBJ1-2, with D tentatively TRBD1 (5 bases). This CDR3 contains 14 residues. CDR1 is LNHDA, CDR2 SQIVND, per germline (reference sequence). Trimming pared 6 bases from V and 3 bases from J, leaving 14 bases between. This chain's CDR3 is CASRSREGYYGYTF. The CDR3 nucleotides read TGTGCCAGTAGGTCCAGGGAGGGATACTATGGCTACACCTTC.

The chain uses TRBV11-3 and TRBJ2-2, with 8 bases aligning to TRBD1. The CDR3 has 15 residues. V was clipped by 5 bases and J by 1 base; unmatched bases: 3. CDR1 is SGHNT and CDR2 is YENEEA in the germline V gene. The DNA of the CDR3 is TGTGCCAGCAGCCCCGGACAGGGGAACACCGGGGAGCTGTTTTTT. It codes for CASSPGQGNTGELFF. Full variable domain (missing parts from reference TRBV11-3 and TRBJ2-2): EAGVVQSPRYKIIEKKQPVAFWCNPISGHNTLYWYLQNLGQGPELLIRYENEEAVDDSQLPKDRFSAERLKGVDSTLKIQPAELGDSAVYLCASSPGQGNTGELFFGEGSRLTVL.

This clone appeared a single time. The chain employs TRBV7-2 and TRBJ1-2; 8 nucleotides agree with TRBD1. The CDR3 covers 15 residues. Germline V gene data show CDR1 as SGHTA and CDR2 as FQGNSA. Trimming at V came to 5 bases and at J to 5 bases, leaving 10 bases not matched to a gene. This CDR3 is CASSHSTGDGYGYTF. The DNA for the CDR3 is TGTGCCAGCAGCCATTCGACAGGGGATGGGTATGGCTACACCTTC.

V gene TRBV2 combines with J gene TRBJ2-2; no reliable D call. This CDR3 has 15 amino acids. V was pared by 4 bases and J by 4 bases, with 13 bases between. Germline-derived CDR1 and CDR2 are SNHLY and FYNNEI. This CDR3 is CASSGGTIGTGELFF. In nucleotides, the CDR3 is TGTGCCAGCAGTGGCGGCACTATTGGCACCGGGGAGCTGTTTTTT. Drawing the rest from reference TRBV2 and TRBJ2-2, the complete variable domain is EPEVTQTPSHQVTQMGQEVILRCVPISNHLYFYWYRQILGQKVEFLVSFYNNEISEKSEIFDDQFSVERPDGSNFTLKIRSTKLEDSAMYFCASSGGTIGTGELFFGEGSRLTVL.

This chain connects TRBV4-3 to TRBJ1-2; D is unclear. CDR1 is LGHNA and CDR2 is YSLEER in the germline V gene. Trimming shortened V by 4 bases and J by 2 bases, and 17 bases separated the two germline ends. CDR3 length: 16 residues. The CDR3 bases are TGCGCCAGCAGCCCCCAAACGGGAAAAGCAAACTATGGCTACACCTTC. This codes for CASSPQTGKANYGYTF.

The CDR3 here is CASRSGGIRTDTQYF. The DNA of the CDR3 is TGTGCCAGCAGGTCCGGGGGTATCAGAACAGATACGCAGTATTTT. This chain connects TRBV6-5 to TRBJ2-3; perhaps TRBD2 as D (6 bases). This CDR3 region has 15 residues. Trimming took off 6 bases at V and 3 bases at J, with 16 bases between the two ends. Germline assignment: CDR1 MNHEY and CDR2 SVGAGI.

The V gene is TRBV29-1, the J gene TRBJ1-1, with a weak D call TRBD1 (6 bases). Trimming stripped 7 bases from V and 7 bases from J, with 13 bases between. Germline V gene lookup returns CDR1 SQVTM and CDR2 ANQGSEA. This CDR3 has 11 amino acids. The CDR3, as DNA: TGCAGCGAGAGACAGGATATTGAAGCTTTCTTT. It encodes CSERQDIEAFF. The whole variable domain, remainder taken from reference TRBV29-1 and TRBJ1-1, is SAVISQKPSRDICQRGTSLTIQCQVDSQVTMMFWYRQQPGQSLTLIATANQGSEATYESGFVIDKFPISRPNLTFSTLTVSNMSPEDSSIYLCSERQDIEAFFGQGTRLTVV.